This T cell receptor (beta chain) was obtained from a study of OX40 agonist ivuxolimab in advanced cancers. Study at large: Dose-escalation subjects each had hepatocellular carcinoma, melanoma, renal cell or head and neck cancer. People who had prior anti-PD-1, anti-PD-L1 or anti-CTLA-4 therapy could take part, and 40% had some. Findings and limits, study-wide: Circulating CD4+ and CD8+ T cells showed clonal expansion by week 6 at 0.1 to 3.0 mg/kg.

V was shortened by 4 bases and J by 5 bases, with 20 bases between the two germline ends. The CDR3 runs 17 residues. CDR1 is LNHDA, CDR2 SQIVND, per germline (reference sequence). Here immunoSEQ multiplex PCR was the method, and the copy in TCRdb shows in-frame clones only, minus some. There are 99,000 or so clones in the sample; approximately 94% occur only once, and about 0.17% lies in the top ten. Blood sampling took place at baseline, cycle 4 day 1, and cycle 7 day 1. As for this clone: As yet, its antigen is unknown.

The starting material was CD4+ or CD8+ T cells sorted from blood, obtained in a trial of the OX40 agonist ivuxolimab. The rearrangement links TRBV19 to TRBJ2-2; D may correspond to TRBD1 or TRBD2 (5 bases each). This TCR derives from an adult with an advanced solid tumor such as melanoma, head and neck, liver or kidney cancer. The CDR3 bases are TGTGCCAGTAGTAACACGCGGACGGCCTGGGGGACCGGGGAGCTGTTTTTT. Encoded protein: CASSNTRTAWGTGELFF. Full variable domain (remainder filled in from reference TRBV19 and TRBJ2-2): DGGITQSPKYLFRKEGQNVTLSCEQNLNHDAMYWYRQDPGQGLRLIYYSQIVNDFQKGDIAEGYSVSREKKESFPLTVTSAQKNPTAFYLCASSNTRTAWGTGELFFGEGSRLTVL.